The 7 T cell receptor beta chains given below trace back to one sample, sequenced in a study of cytomegalovirus exposure and HLA in healthy donors. Primers included in the PCR were 60 Vbeta and 13 Jbeta primers. Only in-frame clones appear in the TCRdb table, and some are missing; sequencing was by immunoSEQ multiplex PCR. Of about 170,000 clones detected, under 90% appear once; the ten largest clones hold 1.5%. The sample consisted of PBMCs. The source of these receptors is a male donor in good health and CMV-seronegative.

This chain links TRBV29-1 with TRBJ2-7, with unresolved D. Germline V lookup: CDR1 SQVTM, CDR2 ANQGSEA. Trimming shortened V by 4 bases and J by 6 bases, and 16 bases separated the two germline ends. CDR3 size: 13 residues. The DNA of the CDR3 is TGCAGCGTTGCAAGTCAGGCGAATGGCGAGCAGTACTTC. Protein: CSVASQANGEQYF.

The chain recombines TRBV9 with TRBJ2-2; 8 bases align to TRBD2. With V trimmed by 4 bases and J by 6 bases, 5 bases remained unmatched. CDR1 is SGDLS, CDR2 YYNGEE, per germline. This CDR3 spans 14 amino acids. The DNA of the CDR3 is TGTGCCAGCAGCCCGATGGGACTAGCCGGGGAGCTGTTTTTT. Its protein is CASSPMGLAGELFF.

The V gene is TRBV7-8, the J gene TRBJ1-6; 9 bases are shared with TRBD1. Per germline, CDR1 SGHVS and CDR2 FQNEAQ. The CDR3 extends over 14 amino acids. Losses at the gene ends were 4 bases for V and 9 bases for J; bases not matched to a gene: 4. The CDR3 reads CASSSVTGGSPLHF. Here the CDR3 DNA reads TGTGCCAGCAGCTCTGTGACAGGGGGTTCACCCCTCCACTTT.

The J gene is TRBJ2-2, the V gene TRBV28; D ambiguous. Germline values: CDR1 MDHEN, CDR2 SYDVKM. CDR3 length equals 11 residues. V lost 10 bases, J lost 9 bases, and 12 bases lay in between. CDR3 bases: TGTGCCACCCGTTTTTCTCGGGAGCTGTTTTTT. Translated, it gives CATRFSRELFF.

The J gene is TRBJ1-2, the V gene TRBV28; 9 bases match TRBD1. J lost 3 bases, V lost 6 bases, and 5 bases had no gene match. Germline V gene lookup returns CDR1 MDHEN and CDR2 SYDVKM. CDR3 length equals 14 residues. CDR3 sequence: CASRGQGSYYGYTF. The DNA of the CDR3 is TGTGCCAGCAGAGGACAGGGGAGTTACTATGGCTACACCTTC.

This rearrangement joins TRBV7-9 to TRBJ2-7; 9 bases are shared with TRBD1. V lost 5 bases to trimming and J lost 6 bases; unmatched junction nucleotides: 8. Germline V gene lookup returns CDR1 SEHNR and CDR2 FQNEAQ (reference sequence). The CDR3 covers 14 residues. CDR3 loop: CASSPRDRVGEQYF. CDR3 nucleotides: TGTGCCAGCAGCCCCCGGGACAGGGTGGGCGAGCAGTACTTC.

The gene calls are TRBV4-3 and TRBJ2-7, with 9 bases aligning to TRBD2. CDR3 length equals 16 residues. The V and J ends lost 0 bases and 2 bases, in that order; junction bases with no gene match: 5. The V gene's germline CDR1 is LGHNA and CDR2 YSLEER. The CDR3 here is CASSQDNAGGPYEQYF. CDR3 DNA sequence: TGCGCCAGCAGCCAAGATAACGCGGGAGGGCCCTACGAGCAGTACTTC.